The 12 T cell receptor beta chains given below trace back to one sample, sequenced in a study of cytomegalovirus exposure and HLA in healthy donors. The PCR contained 60 Vbeta and 13 Jbeta primers. Assay: immunoSEQ multiplex PCR; the TCRdb copy retains only in-frame clones and omits some. Of about 52,000 clones in the sample, more than 65% were seen once. Sequencing used PBMCs. Every receptor here comes from a woman aged 45-65 years in good health and CMV-seronegative.

J is TRBJ1-2 and V is TRBV7-9; 7 bases agree with TRBD1. This CDR3 has 13 amino acids. After removal of 11 bases from V and 0 bases from J, the junction contained 6 bases not matched to a gene. In germline, CDR1 is SEHNR, CDR2 FQNEAQ (reference sequence). In nucleotides, the CDR3 is TGTGCCGTAGAGGACAGGTCTAACTATGGCTACACCTTC. Amino acids: CAVEDRSNYGYTF.

DNA of the CDR3: TGTGCCAGCAGCGTGCGCGGGGACTCGGGGAATGAGCAGTTCTTC. Protein: CASSVRGDSGNEQFF. The chain combines TRBV9 with TRBJ2-1; tentative D call: TRBD2 (6 bases). The CDR3 consists of 15 residues. The germline CDR1 and CDR2 sequences are SGDLS and YYNGEE. V was clipped by 2 bases and J by 7 bases, with 16 bases between them.

J is TRBJ1-2 and V is TRBV7-3; D uncertain. V lost 5 bases to trimming and J lost 3 bases, with 10 bases between them. CDR1 is SGHTA and CDR2 is FQGTGA in the germline V gene. The CDR3 contains 13 residues. The CDR3, as DNA: TGTGCCAGCAGCCCCGGGGAGGACTATGGCTACACCTTC. It specifies CASSPGEDYGYTF. Full variable domain (remainder filled in from reference TRBV7-3 and TRBJ1-2): GAGVSQTPSNKVTEKGKYVELRCDPISGHTALYWYRQSLGQGPEFLIYFQGTGAADDSGLPNDRFFAVRPEGSVSTLKIQRTERGDSAVYLCASSPGEDYGYTFGSGTRLTVV.

In regard to this clone: Other DNA sequences in this sample translate to the same CDR3. The rearrangement uses TRBV5-1 and TRBJ2-7; 9 bases line up with TRBD2. CDR3 length equals 15 residues. Germline values: CDR1 SGHRS, CDR2 YFSETQ. J was trimmed by 2 bases and V by 0 bases; bases with no gene match: 3. The CDR3 spells CASSLGLAGTYEQYF. In DNA, the CDR3 is TGCGCCAGCAGCTTGGGGCTAGCGGGGACCTACGAGCAGTACTTC.

This clone has more than one count but fewer than ten. The gene calls are TRBV28 and TRBJ2-7; no clear D gene. Between the trimmed V and J ends, which lost 7 bases and 0 bases, there was a span of 22 bases. The V gene's germline CDR1 is MDHEN and CDR2 SYDVKM. The CDR3 length is 17 residues. DNA of the CDR3: TGTGCCAGCACCCGCCCCGGCTCGCAATCTAGCTCCTACGAGCAGTACTTC. This codes for CASTRPGSQSSSYEQYF.

This clone was recorded once. The chain carries TRBV7-8 and TRBJ1-2; no clear D gene. From germline, CDR1 is SGHVS and CDR2 FQNEAQ. Trimming removed 1 base from V and 3 bases from J, with 6 bases in between. The CDR3 has 13 amino acids. CDR3 sequence reads: CASSLGGDYGYTF. In DNA form, the CDR3 reads TGTGCCAGCAGCTTAGGGGGAGACTATGGCTACACCTTC.

V usage is TRBV5-1 and J usage is TRBJ2-2; D remains unclear. CDR3 length equals 15 residues. V was trimmed by 1 base and J by 0 bases, leaving 7 bases between them. Germline lookup yields CDR1 SGHRS and CDR2 YFSETQ. CDR3 coding DNA: TGCGCCAGCAGCTTGCAGACAACGAACACCGGGGAGCTGTTTTTT. This encodes CASSLQTTNTGELFF.

The rearrangement links TRBV6-5 to TRBJ1-1; D unresolved. The CDR3 runs 15 residues. Germline values: CDR1 MNHEY, CDR2 SVGAGI. V was cut by 0 bases and J by 3 bases, with 11 bases left in between. DNA for the CDR3: TGTGCCAGCAGTTACTCGAATACAGCGGACACTGAAGCTTTCTTT. It translates to CASSYSNTADTEAFF.

This chain uses TRBV2 with TRBJ1-1; 10 positions match TRBD1. The CDR3 extends over 14 amino acids. Germline-derived CDR1 and CDR2 are SNHLY and FYNNEI. V dropped 6 bases and J dropped 5; count of bases not matched to a gene: 6. As DNA, the CDR3 is TGTGCCAGCAGATGGACAGGGGGAGGGACTGAAGCTTTCTTT. It specifies CASRWTGGGTEAFF.

The chain combines TRBV19 with TRBJ1-2; TRBD1 is a possible D gene (5 bases). Per germline, CDR1 LNHDA and CDR2 SQIVND (reference sequence). The length of the CDR3 is 13 residues. The ends were cut back, 5 bases at V and 2 bases at J, with 9 bases in the middle. The DNA of the CDR3 is TGTGCCAGTAGTCTGACAGCGAACTATGGCTACACCTTC. Its translation: CASSLTANYGYTF.

This chain uses TRBV7-3 with TRBJ1-5, with D hard to call. This CDR3 is 13 amino acids long. Germline V gene lookup returns CDR1 SGHTA and CDR2 FQGTGA. V lost 1 base and J 5 bases, leaving 6 bases between the germline ends. The CDR3 nucleotides are TGTGCCAGCAGCTTAAGCAGTGATCAGCCCCAGCATTTT. Its protein is CASSLSSDQPQHF.

The V gene is TRBV7-8, the J gene TRBJ2-3, with 9 bases that match TRBD2. This CDR3 contains 16 residues. After removal of 2 bases from V and 6 bases from J, the junction contained 9 bases not matched to a gene. Germline V gene sequence: CDR1 SGHVS, CDR2 FQNEAQ. Here the CDR3 DNA reads TGTGCCAGCAGCTTACGGCCTGCGGGGGGGCCCGATACGCAGTATTTT. Translated: CASSLRPAGGPDTQYF.